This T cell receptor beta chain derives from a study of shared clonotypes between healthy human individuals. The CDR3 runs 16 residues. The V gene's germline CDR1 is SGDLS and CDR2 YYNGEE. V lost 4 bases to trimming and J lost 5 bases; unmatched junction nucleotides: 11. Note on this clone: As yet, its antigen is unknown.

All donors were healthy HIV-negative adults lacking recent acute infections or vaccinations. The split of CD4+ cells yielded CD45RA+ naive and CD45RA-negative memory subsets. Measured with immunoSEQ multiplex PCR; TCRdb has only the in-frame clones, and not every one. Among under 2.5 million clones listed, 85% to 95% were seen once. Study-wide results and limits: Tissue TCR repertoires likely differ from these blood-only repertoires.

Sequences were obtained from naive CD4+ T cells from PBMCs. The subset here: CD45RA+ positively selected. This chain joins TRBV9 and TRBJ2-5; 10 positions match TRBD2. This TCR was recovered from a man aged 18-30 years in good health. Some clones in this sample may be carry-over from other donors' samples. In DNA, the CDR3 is TGTGCCAGCAGCTTTCAAGCGGGAGGGCCTGGGGAGACCCAGTACTTC. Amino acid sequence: CASSFQAGGPGETQYF.